This T cell receptor beta chain was identified in a study of OX40 agonist ivuxolimab in advanced cancers. At the level of the study: Patients were treated with ivuxolimab, an agonistic anti-OX40 (CD134) antibody.

V was pared by 0 bases and J by 8 bases, with 1 base between. This CDR3 comprises 11 residues. Germline CDR1 is MNHNY and CDR2 is SVGAGI (reference sequence). Sequencing used immunoSEQ multiplex PCR; TCRdb keeps in-frame clones, though not all of them. This sample has 70,000 to 95,000 clones, with just over 90% found just once. Study findings and constraints: The CD4+ and CD8+ T cells in the blood had expanded clonally by week 6 at 0.1 to 3.0 mg/kg. Among patients with partial responses at 0.1-3.0 mg/kg, clonal expansion was among the lowest.

Systemic immunosuppression or autoimmune disease history was grounds to exclude patients. A note on this clone: The target antigen is unknown.

This receptor was taken from an adult with an advanced solid tumor such as melanoma, head and neck, liver or kidney cancer. Sequenced here: CD4+ or CD8+ T cells sorted from blood, sampled in a trial of the OX40 agonist ivuxolimab. The chain combines TRBV6-6 with TRBJ1-4; D not certain. As DNA, the CDR3 is TGTGCCAGCAGTTACTCGGAAAAACTGTTTTTT. Protein sequence: CASSYSEKLFF.